What follows are 19 T cell receptor beta chains derived from one specimen sequenced in a study of cytomegalovirus exposure and HLA in healthy donors. The PCR employed 60 Vbeta primers together with 13 Jbeta primers. Using immunoSEQ multiplex PCR, the repertoire was profiled, and TCRdb retains in-frame clones only, with some absent. The table shows 110,000 to 150,000 clones, with 80% occurring only once. The sample taken for sequencing was PBMCs. The receptor set was obtained from a male donor in good health and CMV-seronegative.

This clone was found a few times. The chain employs TRBV11-2 and TRBJ2-3, with D hard to call. Per the germline V gene, CDR1 is SGHAT and CDR2 is FQNNGV. V was cut by 2 bases and J by 3 bases, with 18 bases left in between. The CDR3 covers 17 residues. Here the CDR3 reads CASSLLVTNSKTDTQYF. The DNA of the CDR3 is TGTGCCAGCAGCTTATTAGTTACGAACTCCAAGACAGATACGCAGTATTTT.

The V call is TRBV27, the J call TRBJ1-2; 8 bases agree with TRBD1. The CDR3 is made up of 13 amino acids. CDR1 MNHEY and CDR2 SMNVEV come from the germline V gene (reference sequence). J lost 8 bases, V lost 4 bases, and 6 bases had no gene match. In DNA form, the CDR3 reads TGTGCCAGCAGTTCCGACAGGGGAGTCGGCTACACCTTC. Translation: CASSSDRGVGYTF.

The rearrangement uses TRBV5-1 and TRBJ2-5; possibly TRBD1 for D (6 bases). The end of the DNA aligns better with TRBJ2-7, so the J call may be wrong. This CDR3 contains 14 residues. Germline CDR1 SGHRS, CDR2 YFSETQ. CDR3 amino acids: CASSPSQGFIEQYF. CDR3 nucleotide sequence: TGCGCCAGCAGTCCGAGTCAGGGGTTCATCGAGCAGTACTTC.

The rearrangement links TRBV7-2 to TRBJ2-1, with D maybe TRBD2 (7 bases). V gave up 8 bases and J gave up 8 bases, with 19 bases separating them. Germline assignment: CDR1 SGHTA and CDR2 FQGNSA. This CDR3 comprises 14 residues. The CDR3 loop reads CASGIARGGYEQFF. CDR3 sequence (DNA): TGTGCCAGCGGAATAGCCAGGGGAGGGTATGAGCAGTTCTTC.

V is TRBV7-8 and J is TRBJ1-6; no clear D. Germline V gives CDR1 SGHVS, CDR2 FQNEAQ. This CDR3 comprises 15 residues. Trimming removed 1 base at V and 0 bases at J, with 4 bases between. The CDR3 spells CASSLDISYNSPLHF. The CDR3 nucleotides are TGTGCCAGCAGCTTAGACATCTCCTATAATTCACCCCTCCACTTT.

The chain links TRBV10-3 to TRBJ2-5; 8 bases map to TRBD1. The DNA end lines up better with TRBJ2-7; the J call may be wrong. The CDR3 covers 14 residues. Germline loops: CDR1 ENHRY, CDR2 SYGVKD. The CDR3 is CAIRPDRDQVEQYF. For the CDR3, the DNA is TGTGCCATCAGACCGGACAGGGATCAGGTCGAGCAGTACTTC.

The chain uses TRBV28 and TRBJ1-3, with D perhaps TRBD1 (6 bases). This CDR3 has 15 amino acids. V lost 6 bases and J 5 bases, leaving 17 bases between the germline ends. Germline V gives CDR1 MDHEN, CDR2 SYDVKM. The CDR3 DNA reads as TGTGCCAGCAGCTCAGGGGCTTCTCTTAGAAACACCATATATTTT. The encoded protein is CASSSGASLRNTIYF. The full variable domain, in which reference TRBV28 and TRBJ1-3 provide the parts outside the CDR3, is DVKVTQSSRYLVKRTGEKVFLECVQDMDHENMFWYRQDPGLGLRLIYFSYDVKMKEKGDIPEGYSVSREKKERFSLILESASTNQTSMYLCASSSGASLRNTIYFGEGSWLTVV.

CDR3 region: CASSLSQGGTMYGYTF. As DNA, the CDR3 is TGTGCCAGCAGTTTAAGCCAAGGGGGAACTATGTATGGCTACACCTTC. The chain uses TRBV28 and TRBJ1-2; TRBD1 is a possible D gene (6 bases). Trimming stripped 2 bases from V and 5 bases from J, with 18 bases between. The CDR3 has 16 amino acids. Germline values: CDR1 MDHEN, CDR2 SYDVKM.

The chain has TRBV9 and TRBJ1-4, with 8 bases identical to TRBD1. This CDR3 has 14 amino acids. Germline V lookup: CDR1 SGDLS, CDR2 YYNGEE. Unmatched junction bases numbered 15, after V lost 4 bases and J lost 16 bases. CDR3 in DNA: TGTGCCAGCAGCCTAGGGGCTTCGGGACAGGTTCAGTTTTTT. Its translation is CASSLGASGQVQFF.

The rearrangement joins TRBV18 to TRBJ1-1; 10 bases are a match to TRBD1. The CDR3 is 17 amino acids. V shed 6 bases, J shed 3 bases, and the junction held 13 bases outside the gene matches. Germline CDR1 is KGHSH and CDR2 is LQKENI. In DNA, the CDR3 is TGTGCCAGCTCCTGGGGATCGACAGGGGGCAGATACACTGAAGCTTTCTTT. Its protein product is CASSWGSTGGRYTEAFF.

This clone was counted a few times. The chain uses TRBV7-8 and TRBJ1-3; 9 nucleotides line up with TRBD1. V dropped 2 bases and J dropped 7; count of bases not matched to a gene: 3. The CDR3 is 14 residues long. CDR1 and CDR2 (germline): SGHVS, FQNEAQ. In DNA form, the CDR3 reads TGTGCCAGCAGCTTACGACAGGGGGGGAACACCATATATTTT. Translating it yields CASSLRQGGNTIYF.

The chain is built from TRBV5-1 and TRBJ2-2; no clear D gene. The CDR3 is 13 amino acids. The germline V and J ends were trimmed by 0 bases and 5 bases, with 5 bases remaining between them. Looked up from germline, CDR1 is SGHRS and CDR2 is YFSETQ. Here the CDR3 DNA reads TGCGCCAGCAGCTTGGACGGGACCGGGGAGCTGTTTTTT. Residues: CASSLDGTGELFF.

Concerning this clone itself: The junction departs from the called germline gene at one end, perhaps through a read error. The chain couples TRBV27 to TRBJ2-1; tentatively, D is TRBD1 (5 bases). The CDR3 has 14 amino acids. The V gene's germline CDR1 is MNHEY and CDR2 SMNVEV (reference sequence). In DNA, the CDR3 is TGTGCCAGCAGTTTCCAGGGATCCTTCAATGAGCAGTTCTTC. It translates to CASSFQGSFNEQFF.

This chain connects TRBV27 to TRBJ2-7; 7 bases agree with TRBD1. The CDR3 contains 14 residues. Germline-derived CDR1 and CDR2 are MNHEY and SMNVEV (reference sequence). V lost 2 bases and J lost 2; bases outside the gene matches: 3. CDR3 bases: TGTGCCAGCAGTTTAAGACAGGGCCCCTACGAGCAGTACTTC. Translated: CASSLRQGPYEQYF.

This CDR3 is CASSLTGAWQPQHF. CDR3 nucleotides: TGTGCCAGCAGTTTAACAGGGGCCTGGCAGCCCCAGCATTTT. V and J are TRBV28 and TRBJ1-5, with 7 bases that match TRBD1. Germline V gene data show CDR1 as MDHEN and CDR2 as SYDVKM. J was trimmed by 7 bases and V by 2 bases; bases with no gene match: 5. The CDR3 has 14 amino acids. The entire variable domain, with the rest obtained from reference TRBV28 and TRBJ1-5, is as follows: DVKVTQSSRYLVKRTGEKVFLECVQDMDHENMFWYRQDPGLGLRLIYFSYDVKMKEKGDIPEGYSVSREKKERFSLILESASTNQTSMYLCASSLTGAWQPQHFGDGTRLSIL.

This clone was counted many times. The rearrangement uses TRBV5-4 and TRBJ1-2; the match to TRBD1 covers 7 bases. The V gene end was trimmed by 4 bases and the J gene end by 2 bases; junction bases not matched to a gene: 8. The germline gives CDR1 SGHNT, CDR2 YYREEE (reference sequence). The CDR3 sequence is 15 residues long. CDR3 residues: CASSRAPDRNYGYTF. As DNA, the CDR3 is TGTGCCAGCAGCCGTGCCCCGGACAGGAACTATGGCTACACCTTC. Drawing the rest from reference TRBV5-4 and TRBJ1-2, the complete variable domain is ETGVTQSPTHLIKTRGQQVTLRCSSQSGHNTVSWYQQALGQGPQFIFQYYREEENGRGNFPPRFSGLQFPNYSSELNVNALELDDSALYLCASSRAPDRNYGYTFGSGTRLTVV.

This chain links TRBV2 with TRBJ1-5, with a weak D call TRBD1 (6 bases). CDR3 length equals 14 residues. Germline CDR1 reads SNHLY; CDR2 reads FYNNEI. Trimming removed 6 bases at V and 7 bases at J, with 16 bases between. CDR3 sequence reads: CASSRTGTGQPQHF. The CDR3 coding sequence is TGTGCCAGCAGCCGTACAGGGACGGGCCAGCCCCAGCATTTT.

This chain joins TRBV7-2 and TRBJ2-3, with 9 bases identical to TRBD2. The V and J ends lost 1 base and 1 base, in that order; junction bases with no gene match: 6. Germline V gene sequence: CDR1 SGHTA, CDR2 FQGNSA. The CDR3 covers 17 residues. The CDR3, as DNA: TGTGCCAGCAGCTTAGGGCGGGGGGGCCGCCGCACAGATACGCAGTATTTT. This encodes CASSLGRGGRRTDTQYF.

This chain uses TRBV10-3 with TRBJ2-5; tentative D call: TRBD1 (6 bases). The V end was cut by 0 bases, the J end by 3 bases, with 11 bases between. The CDR3 extends over 15 amino acids. The germline V gene encodes CDR1 ENHRY and CDR2 SYGVKD. The CDR3 loop is CAISESTTGKETQYF. CDR3 nucleotide sequence: TGTGCCATCAGTGAGTCGACCACAGGGAAAGAGACCCAGTACTTC.